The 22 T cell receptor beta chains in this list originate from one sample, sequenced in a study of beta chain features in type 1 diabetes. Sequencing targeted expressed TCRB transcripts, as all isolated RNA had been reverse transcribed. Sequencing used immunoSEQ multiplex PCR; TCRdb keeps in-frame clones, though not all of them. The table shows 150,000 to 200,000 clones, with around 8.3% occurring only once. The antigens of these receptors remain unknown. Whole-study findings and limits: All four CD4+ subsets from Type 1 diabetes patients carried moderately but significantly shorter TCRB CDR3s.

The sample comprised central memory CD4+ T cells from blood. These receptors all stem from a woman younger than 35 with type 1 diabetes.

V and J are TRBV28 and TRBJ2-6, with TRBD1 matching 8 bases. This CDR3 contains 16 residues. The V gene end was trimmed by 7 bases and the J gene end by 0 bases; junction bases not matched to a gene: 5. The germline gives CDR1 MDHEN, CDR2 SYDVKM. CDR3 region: CASKTGAYSGANVLTF. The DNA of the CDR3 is TGTGCCAGCAAGACAGGGGCCTACTCTGGGGCCAACGTCCTGACTTTC.

Here the CDR3 DNA reads TGTGCCAGCAGCCAGGGACTAGCCGTACGCAATGAGCAGTTCTTC. This codes for CASSQGLAVRNEQFF. This rearrangement joins TRBV5-6 to TRBJ2-1; 9 bases are shared with TRBD2. After removal of 4 bases from V and 6 bases from J, the junction contained 8 bases not matched to a gene. CDR1 and CDR2 (germline): SGHDT, YYEEEE. This CDR3 has 15 residues.

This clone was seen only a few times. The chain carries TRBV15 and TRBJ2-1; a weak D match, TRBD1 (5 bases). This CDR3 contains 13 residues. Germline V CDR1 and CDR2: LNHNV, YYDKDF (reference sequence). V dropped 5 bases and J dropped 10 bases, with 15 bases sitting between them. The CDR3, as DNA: TGTGCCACCAGCCTAGTTAGGGGTCGCGAGCAGTTCTTC. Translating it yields CATSLVRGREQFF.

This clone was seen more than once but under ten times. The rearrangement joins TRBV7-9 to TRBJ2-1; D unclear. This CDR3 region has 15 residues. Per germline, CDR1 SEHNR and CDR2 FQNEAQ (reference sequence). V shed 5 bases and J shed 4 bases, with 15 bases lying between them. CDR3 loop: CASSQDGWAYNEQFF. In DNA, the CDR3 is TGTGCCAGCAGCCAAGATGGATGGGCTTACAATGAGCAGTTCTTC.

CDR3 bases: TGTGCCAGCAGCGCATTGACAGGGCTTGGCTCTGAAGCTTTCTTT. It specifies CASSALTGLGSEAFF. The chain recombines TRBV7-2 with TRBJ1-1, with 7 bases that match TRBD1. Losses at the gene ends were 5 bases for V and 6 bases for J; bases not matched to a gene: 12. The CDR3 has 15 residues. Germline V gene lookup returns CDR1 SGHTA and CDR2 FQGNSA.

The CDR3: CASSGQGYNEQFF. CDR3 nucleotides: TGTGCCAGCAGTGGACAGGGGTACAATGAGCAGTTCTTC. The chain couples TRBV28 to TRBJ2-1, with 9 bases identical to TRBD1. Germline CDR1 MDHEN, CDR2 SYDVKM. Trimming cost V 5 bases and J 4 bases; bases outside gene matches: 0. This CDR3 has 13 amino acids.

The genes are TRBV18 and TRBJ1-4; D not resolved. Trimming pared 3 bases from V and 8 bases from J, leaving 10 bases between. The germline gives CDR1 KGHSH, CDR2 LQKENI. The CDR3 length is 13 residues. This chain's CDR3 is CASSPGRREKLFF. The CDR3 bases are TGTGCCAGCTCACCCGGGAGAAGGGAAAAACTGTTTTTT.

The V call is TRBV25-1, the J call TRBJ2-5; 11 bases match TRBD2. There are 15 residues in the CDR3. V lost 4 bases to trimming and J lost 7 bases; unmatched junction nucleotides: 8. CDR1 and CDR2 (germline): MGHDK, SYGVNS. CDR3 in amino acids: CASSGSGGAAGTQYF. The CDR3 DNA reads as TGTGCCAGCAGTGGTAGCGGGGGGGCCGCGGGGACCCAGTACTTC. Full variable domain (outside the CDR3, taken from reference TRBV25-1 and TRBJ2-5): EADIYQTPRYLVIGTGKKITLECSQTMGHDKMYWYQQDPGMELHLIHYSYGVNSTEKGDLSSESTVSRIRTEHFPLTLESARPSHTSQYLCASSGSGGAAGTQYFGPGTRLLVL.

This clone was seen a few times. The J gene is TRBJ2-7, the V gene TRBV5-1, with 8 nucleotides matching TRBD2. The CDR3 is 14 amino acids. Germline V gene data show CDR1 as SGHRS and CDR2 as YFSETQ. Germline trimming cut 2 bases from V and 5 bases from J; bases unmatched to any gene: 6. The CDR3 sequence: CASSFREGQHEQYF. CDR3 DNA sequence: TGCGCCAGCAGCTTTCGGGAGGGCCAGCACGAGCAGTACTTC.

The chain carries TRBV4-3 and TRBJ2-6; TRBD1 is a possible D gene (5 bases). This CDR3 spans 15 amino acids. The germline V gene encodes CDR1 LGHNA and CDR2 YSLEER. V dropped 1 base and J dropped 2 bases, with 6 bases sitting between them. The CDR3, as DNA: TGCGCCAGCAGCCAAGTGGGGCCTGGGGCCAACGTCCTGACTTTC. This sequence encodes CASSQVGPGANVLTF.

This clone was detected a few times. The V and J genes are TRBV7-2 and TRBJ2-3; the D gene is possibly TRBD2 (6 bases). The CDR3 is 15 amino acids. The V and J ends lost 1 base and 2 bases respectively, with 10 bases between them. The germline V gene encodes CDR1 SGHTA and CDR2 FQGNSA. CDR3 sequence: CASSLVRGPTDTQYF. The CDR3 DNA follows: TGTGCCAGCAGCTTAGTGCGGGGCCCCACAGATACGCAGTATTTT.

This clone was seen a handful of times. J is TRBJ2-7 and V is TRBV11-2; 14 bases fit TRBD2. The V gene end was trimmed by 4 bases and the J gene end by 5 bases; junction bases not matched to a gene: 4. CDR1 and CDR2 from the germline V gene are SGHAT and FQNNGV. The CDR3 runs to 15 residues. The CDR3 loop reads CASSSGTSGRDEQYF. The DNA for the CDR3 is TGTGCCAGCAGCTCCGGGACTAGCGGGAGAGACGAGCAGTACTTC. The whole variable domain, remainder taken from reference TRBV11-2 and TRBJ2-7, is EAGVAQSPRYKIIEKRQSVAFWCNPISGHATLYWYQQILGQGPKLLIQFQNNGVVDDSQLPKDRFSAERLKGVDSTLKIQPAKLEDSAVYLCASSSGTSGRDEQYFGPGTRLTVT.

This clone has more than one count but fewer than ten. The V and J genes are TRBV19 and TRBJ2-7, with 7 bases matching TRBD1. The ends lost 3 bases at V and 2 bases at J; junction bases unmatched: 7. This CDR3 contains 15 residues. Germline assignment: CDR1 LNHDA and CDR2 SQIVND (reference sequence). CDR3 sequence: CASSIIGDSTYEQYF. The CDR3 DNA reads TGTGCCAGTAGTATCATAGGGGACAGCACCTACGAGCAGTACTTC.

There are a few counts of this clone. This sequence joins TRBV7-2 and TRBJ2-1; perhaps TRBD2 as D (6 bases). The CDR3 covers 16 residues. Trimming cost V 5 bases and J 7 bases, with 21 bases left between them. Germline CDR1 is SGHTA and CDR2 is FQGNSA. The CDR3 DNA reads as TGTGCCAGCAGCCAGCGTCCAGCCGGGACTGCGAATGAGCAGTTCTTC. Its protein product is CASSQRPAGTANEQFF.

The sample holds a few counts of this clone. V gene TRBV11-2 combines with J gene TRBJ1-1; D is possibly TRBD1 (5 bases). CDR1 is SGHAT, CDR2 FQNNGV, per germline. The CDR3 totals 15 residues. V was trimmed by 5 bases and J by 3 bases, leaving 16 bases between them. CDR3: CASSPSRGGDTEAFF. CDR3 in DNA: TGTGCCAGCAGCCCTAGTCGGGGAGGGGACACTGAAGCTTTCTTT.

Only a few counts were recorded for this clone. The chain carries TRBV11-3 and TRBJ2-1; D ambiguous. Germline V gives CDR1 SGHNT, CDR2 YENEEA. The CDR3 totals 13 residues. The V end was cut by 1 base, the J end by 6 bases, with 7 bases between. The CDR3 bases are TGTGCCAGCAGCTTAGGGAGTAGCAATGAGCAGTTCTTC. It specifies CASSLGSSNEQFF. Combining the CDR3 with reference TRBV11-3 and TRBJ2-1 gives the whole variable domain EAGVVQSPRYKIIEKKQPVAFWCNPISGHNTLYWYLQNLGQGPELLIRYENEEAVDDSQLPKDRFSAERLKGVDSTLKIQPAELGDSAVYLCASSLGSSNEQFFGPGTRLTVL.

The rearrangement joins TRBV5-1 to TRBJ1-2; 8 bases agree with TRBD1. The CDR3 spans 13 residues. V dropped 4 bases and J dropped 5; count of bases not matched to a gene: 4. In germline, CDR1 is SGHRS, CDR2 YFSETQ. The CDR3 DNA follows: TGCGCCAGCAGCCCGGGGACAGGTTATGGCTACACCTTC. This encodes CASSPGTGYGYTF.

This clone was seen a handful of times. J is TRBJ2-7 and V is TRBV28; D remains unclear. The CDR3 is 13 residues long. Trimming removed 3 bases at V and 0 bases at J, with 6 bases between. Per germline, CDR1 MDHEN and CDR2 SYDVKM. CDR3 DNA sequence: TGTGCCAGCAGTTTGGGCACCTCCTACGAGCAGTACTTC. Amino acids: CASSLGTSYEQYF.

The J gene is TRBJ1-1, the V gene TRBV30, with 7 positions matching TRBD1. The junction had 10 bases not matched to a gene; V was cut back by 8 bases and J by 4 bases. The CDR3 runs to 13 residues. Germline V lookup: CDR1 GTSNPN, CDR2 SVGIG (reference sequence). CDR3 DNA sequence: TGTGCCAACTACAGGGGTGAGAGCACTGAAGCTTTCTTT. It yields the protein CANYRGESTEAFF.

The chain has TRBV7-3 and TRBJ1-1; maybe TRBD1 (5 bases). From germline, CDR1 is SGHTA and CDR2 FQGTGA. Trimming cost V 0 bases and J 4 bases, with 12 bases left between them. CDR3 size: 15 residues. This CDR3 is CASSLTGGGGTEAFF. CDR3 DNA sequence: TGTGCCAGCAGCTTAACGGGGGGAGGCGGCACTGAAGCTTTCTTT.

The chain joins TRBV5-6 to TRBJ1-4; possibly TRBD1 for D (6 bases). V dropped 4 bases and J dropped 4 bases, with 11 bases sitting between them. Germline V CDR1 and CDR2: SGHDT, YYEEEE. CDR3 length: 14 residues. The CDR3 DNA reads TGTGCCAGCAGCCTTGGACAGATTAATGAAAAACTGTTTTTT. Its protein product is CASSLGQINEKLFF.

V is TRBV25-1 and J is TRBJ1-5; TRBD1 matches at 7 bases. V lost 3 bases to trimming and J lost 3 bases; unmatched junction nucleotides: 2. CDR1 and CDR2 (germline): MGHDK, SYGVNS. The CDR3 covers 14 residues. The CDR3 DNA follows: TGTGCCAGCAGTGAGACAGGGACCAATCAGCCCCAGCATTTT. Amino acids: CASSETGTNQPQHF.